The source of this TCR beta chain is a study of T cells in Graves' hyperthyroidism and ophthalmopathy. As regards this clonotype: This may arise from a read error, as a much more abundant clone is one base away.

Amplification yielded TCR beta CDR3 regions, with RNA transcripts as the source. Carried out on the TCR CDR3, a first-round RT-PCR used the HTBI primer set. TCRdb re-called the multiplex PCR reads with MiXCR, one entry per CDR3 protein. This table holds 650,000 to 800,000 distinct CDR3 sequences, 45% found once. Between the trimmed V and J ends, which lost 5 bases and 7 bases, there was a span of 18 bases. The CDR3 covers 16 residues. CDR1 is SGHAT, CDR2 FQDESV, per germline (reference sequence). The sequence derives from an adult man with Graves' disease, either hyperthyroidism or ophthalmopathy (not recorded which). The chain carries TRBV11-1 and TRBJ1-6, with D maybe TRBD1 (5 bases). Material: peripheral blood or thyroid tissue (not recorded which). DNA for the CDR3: TGTGCCAGCAGCCCTCTCCTGACAGCGCCGAATTCACCCCTCCACTTT. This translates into CASSPLLTAPNSPLHF.